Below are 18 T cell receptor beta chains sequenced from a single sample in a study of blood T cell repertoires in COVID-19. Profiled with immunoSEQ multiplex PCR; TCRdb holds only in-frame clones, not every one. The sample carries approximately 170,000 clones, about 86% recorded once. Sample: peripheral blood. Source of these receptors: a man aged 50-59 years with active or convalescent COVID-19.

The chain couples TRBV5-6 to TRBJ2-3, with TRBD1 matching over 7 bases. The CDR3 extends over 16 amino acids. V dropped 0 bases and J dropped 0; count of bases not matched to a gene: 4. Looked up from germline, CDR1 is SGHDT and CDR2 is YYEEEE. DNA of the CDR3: TGTGCCAGCAGCTTGGCCGGGACAGCTAGCACAGATACGCAGTATTTT. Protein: CASSLAGTASTDTQYF.

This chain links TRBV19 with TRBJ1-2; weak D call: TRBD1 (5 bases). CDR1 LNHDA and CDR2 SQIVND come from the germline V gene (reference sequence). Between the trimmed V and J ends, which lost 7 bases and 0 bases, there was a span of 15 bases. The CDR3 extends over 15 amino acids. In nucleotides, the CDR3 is TGTGCCAGTACGGGACTCTCCAAAGCTAACTATGGCTACACCTTC. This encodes CASTGLSKANYGYTF.

The CDR3: CATSRDRQRNTEAFF. DNA of the CDR3: TGTGCCACCAGCAGAGATCGACAGAGGAACACTGAAGCTTTCTTT. The chain uses TRBV15 and TRBJ1-1, with a tentative D call TRBD1 (5 bases). Deletions cut 0 bases from V and 1 base from J, with 9 bases between. Germline V gene data show CDR1 as LNHNV and CDR2 as YYDKDF (reference sequence). The CDR3 is 15 amino acids.

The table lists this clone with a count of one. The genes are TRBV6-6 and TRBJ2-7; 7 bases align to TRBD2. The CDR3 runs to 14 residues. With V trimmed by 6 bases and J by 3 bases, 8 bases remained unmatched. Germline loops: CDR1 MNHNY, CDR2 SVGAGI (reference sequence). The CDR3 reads CASRTLGGGYEQYF. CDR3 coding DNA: TGTGCCAGCAGGACTCTTGGGGGGGGCTACGAGCAGTACTTC.

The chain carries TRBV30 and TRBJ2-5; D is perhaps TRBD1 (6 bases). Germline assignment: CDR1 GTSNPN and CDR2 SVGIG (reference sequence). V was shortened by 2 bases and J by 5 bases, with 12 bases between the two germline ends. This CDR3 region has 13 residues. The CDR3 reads CAWSWTDGETQYF. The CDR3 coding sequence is TGTGCCTGGAGTTGGACAGACGGGGAGACCCAGTACTTC.

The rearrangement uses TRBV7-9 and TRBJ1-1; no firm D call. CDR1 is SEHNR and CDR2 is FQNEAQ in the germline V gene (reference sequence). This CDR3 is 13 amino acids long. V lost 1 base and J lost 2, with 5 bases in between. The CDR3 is CASSLGQNTEAFF. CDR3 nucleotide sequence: TGTGCCAGCAGCTTAGGGCAAAACACTGAAGCTTTCTTT. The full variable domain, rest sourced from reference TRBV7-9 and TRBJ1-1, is DTGVSQNPRHKITKRGQNVTFRCDPISEHNRLYWYRQTLGQGPEFLTYFQNEAQLEKSRLLSDRFSAERPKGSFSTLEIQRTEQGDSAMYLCASSLGQNTEAFFGQGTRLTVV.

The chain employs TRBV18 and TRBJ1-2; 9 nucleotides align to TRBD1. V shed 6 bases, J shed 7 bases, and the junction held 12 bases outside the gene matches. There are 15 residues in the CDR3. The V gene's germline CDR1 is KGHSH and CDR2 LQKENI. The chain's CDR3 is CASSTTGGLALGYTF. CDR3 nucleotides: TGTGCCAGCTCCACGACAGGGGGGCTCGCTCTTGGCTACACCTTC.

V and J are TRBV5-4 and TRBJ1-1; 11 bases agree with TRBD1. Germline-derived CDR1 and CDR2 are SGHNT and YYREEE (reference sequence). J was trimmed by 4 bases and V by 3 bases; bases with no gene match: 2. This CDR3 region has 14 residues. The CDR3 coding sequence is TGTGCCAGCAGCTATGGGACAGGGGGCACTGAAGCTTTCTTT. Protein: CASSYGTGGTEAFF.

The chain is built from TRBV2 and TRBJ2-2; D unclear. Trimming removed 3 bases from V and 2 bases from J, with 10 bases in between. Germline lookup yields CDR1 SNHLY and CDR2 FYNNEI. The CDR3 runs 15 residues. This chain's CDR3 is CASSDMTLNTGELFF. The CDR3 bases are TGTGCCAGCAGTGATATGACTCTTAACACCGGGGAGCTGTTTTTT.

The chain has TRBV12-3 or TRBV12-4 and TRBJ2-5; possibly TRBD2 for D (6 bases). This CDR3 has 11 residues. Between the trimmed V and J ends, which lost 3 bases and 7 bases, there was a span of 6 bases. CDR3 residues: CASSFGGTQYF. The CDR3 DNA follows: TGTGCCAGCAGTTTCGGGGGGACCCAGTACTTC.

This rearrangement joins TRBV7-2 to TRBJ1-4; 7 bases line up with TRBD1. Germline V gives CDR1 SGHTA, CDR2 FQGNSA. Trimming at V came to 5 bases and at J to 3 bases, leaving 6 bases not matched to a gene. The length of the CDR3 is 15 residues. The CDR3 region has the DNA TGTGCCAGCAGCGTAAGGACAGGTGCTAATGAAAAACTGTTTTTT. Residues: CASSVRTGANEKLFF.

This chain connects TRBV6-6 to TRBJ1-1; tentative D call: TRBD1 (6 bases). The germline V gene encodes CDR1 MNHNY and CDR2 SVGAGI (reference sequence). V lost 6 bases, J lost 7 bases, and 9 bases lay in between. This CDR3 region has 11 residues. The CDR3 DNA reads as TGTGCCAGCAGCCCGGACAGTGAAGCTTTCTTT. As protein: CASSPDSEAFF.

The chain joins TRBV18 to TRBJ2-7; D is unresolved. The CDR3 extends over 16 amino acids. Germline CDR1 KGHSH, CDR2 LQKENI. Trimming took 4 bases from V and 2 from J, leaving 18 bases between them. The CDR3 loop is CASSLNAGSSTYEQYF. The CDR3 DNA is TGTGCCAGCTCACTCAACGCCGGGTCCTCGACCTACGAGCAGTACTTC.

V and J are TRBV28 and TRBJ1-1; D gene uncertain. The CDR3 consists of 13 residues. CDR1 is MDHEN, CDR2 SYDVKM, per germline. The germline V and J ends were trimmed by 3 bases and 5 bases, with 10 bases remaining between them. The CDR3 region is CASSLGWETEAFF. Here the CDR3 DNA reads TGTGCCAGCAGTTTGGGCTGGGAGACTGAAGCTTTCTTT.

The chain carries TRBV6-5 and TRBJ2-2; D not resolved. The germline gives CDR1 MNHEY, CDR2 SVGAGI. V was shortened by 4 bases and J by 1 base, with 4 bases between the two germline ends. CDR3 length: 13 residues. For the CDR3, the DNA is TGTGCCAGCAGTTTCGGGAACACCGGGGAGCTGTTTTTT. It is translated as CASSFGNTGELFF.

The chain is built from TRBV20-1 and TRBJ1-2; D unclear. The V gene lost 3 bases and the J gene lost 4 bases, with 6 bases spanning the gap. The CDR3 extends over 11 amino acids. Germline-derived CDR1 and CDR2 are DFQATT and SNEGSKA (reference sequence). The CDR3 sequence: CSARNSYGYTF. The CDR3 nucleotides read TGCAGTGCTAGGAATAGCTATGGCTACACCTTC.

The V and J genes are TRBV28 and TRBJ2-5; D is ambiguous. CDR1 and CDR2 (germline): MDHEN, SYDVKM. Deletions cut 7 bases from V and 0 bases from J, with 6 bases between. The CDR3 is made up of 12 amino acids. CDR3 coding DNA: TGTGCCAGCAAATCCTACCAAGAGACCCAGTACTTC. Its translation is CASKSYQETQYF.

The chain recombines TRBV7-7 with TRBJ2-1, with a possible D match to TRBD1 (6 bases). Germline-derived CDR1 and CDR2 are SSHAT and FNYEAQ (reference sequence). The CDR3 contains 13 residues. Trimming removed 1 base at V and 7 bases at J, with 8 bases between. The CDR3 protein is CASSLGGRNEQFF. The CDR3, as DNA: TGTGCCAGCAGCTTAGGGGGGCGGAATGAGCAGTTCTTC.